Described below is a single T cell receptor beta chain sequence and its context. The antigen remains undetermined. The study profiled TCR beta VDJ and CDR3 using genomic DNA as template. A single record per CDR3 protein comes from TCRdb applying MiXCR to the reads. The table includes 15,000 to 20,000 distinct CDR3 sequences, roughly two fifths detected once. The data were taken from a study of CD8+CD57+ T cells in acquired aplastic anemia. Patients picked for sequencing had shown CD8+CD57+ cell expansion detected by flow cytometry. In all patients, the disease was severe acquired aplastic anemia. Study outcomes and limitations: CD8+CD57+ cells showed decreased diversity compared with total CD4+ and CD8+ cells in patients.

Trimming removed 4 bases from V and 6 bases from J, with 7 bases in between. The CDR3 is 11 residues long. Germline CDR1 reads SEHNR; CDR2 reads FQNEAQ (reference sequence). The receptor comes from a human donor with aplastic anemia. The rearrangement links TRBV7-9 to TRBJ2-7; D is possibly TRBD1 (5 bases). Sequencing was carried out using CD8+CD57+ T cells sorted from PBMCs. Subset meaning: bead-enriched CD8+CD57+ effector memory T cells from SAA patients. Written as DNA, the CDR3 is TGTGCCAGCAGCTCGACAGCCGAGCAGTACTTC. It yields the protein CASSSTAEQYF.